The entry below gives a single T cell receptor beta chain sequence along with its context. The specificity of this receptor is unknown. No base quality values were provided; no much bigger clone lies one nucleotide off. CDR1 and CDR2, looked up from the germline V gene, are MNHEY and SVGAGI. Here V drops 2 bases and J drops 9 bases, and the junction holds 12 bases not matched to any gene. From the cysteine up to the phenylalanine, the CDR3 has a length of 16 residues. Only the CDR3 part of the read is kept: 48 bases, read in frame from the first base. The library was prepared using the immunoSEQ multiplex PCR assay. For the multiplex PCR, a mixture combining 60 forward primers for TCR Vbeta segments and 13 reverse primers for TCR Jbeta segments was used. Amplification of the CDR3 region of rearranged TCR beta genes was performed with a multiplex PCR assay on genomic DNA. On the Illumina HiSeq System, the amplified TCR beta libraries were sequenced as 87-base-pair reads. The original methods were these. Across the roughly 600 repertoires, a later analysis counted some 81 million unique TCR beta chains, around 10 million of which were shared by at least two donors. Raw reads were error-corrected and collapsed into unique sequences with a nearest-neighbor algorithm that merged closely related sequences to remove PCR and sequencing errors. CDR3 sequences were aligned to IMGT reference sequences to assign V, D and J gene segments. For a sequence to be retained, a match of at least six nucleotides to both a V gene segment and a J gene segment was required. A rearrangement was called productive if the CDR3 had no stop codons and remained in frame with V and J, and every other rearrangement was called non-productive. CDR3 was defined by IMGT convention, running from the second conserved V-encoded cysteine to the conserved J-encoded phenylalanine. The earlier analysis of more than 450 of the donors excluded sequences that lacked an unambiguous match to a single V gene segment. In an earlier analysis of 450 to 750 of the donors, a V segment was called functional when productive rearrangements were above 56.7%, and segregating when the standard deviation between donors exceeded 5%. A statistical classification framework was built for diagnosing cytomegalovirus status from the catalog of TCR beta chain sequences. V and J gene assignment, in a later analysis, came from comparing TCR nucleotide sequences with IMGT/GENE-DB human TR gene sequences. Using the TCRdist pipeline, a later analysis assigned CDR3 sequences along with most-parsimonious VDJ recombination scenarios. In a later analysis, each TCR beta chain was defined by its CDR3 amino acid sequence together with its V-gene family, and reads without a unique V-gene family were excluded. In a later analysis, a few hundred highly shared, low-generation-probability nucleotide sequences were removed to address suspected cross-contamination and a sequencing artifact. In a later analysis, a clonal expansion index was calculated for each public chain from normalized within-repertoire ranks of inferred template counts. A later analysis computed generation probabilities with a VDJ recombination model fitted to out-of-frame rearrangements, and checked the results against IGoR. Hypergeometric tests were used in a later analysis to score TCR-TCR, TCR-HLA and TCR-CMV co-occurrence, with a repertoire-size bias correction applied to the TCR pairs. In a later analysis, false discovery rates were estimated by permuting HLA or CMV assignments 20 times. In a later analysis, co-occurring TCRs were grouped using DBSCAN, with TCRdist sequence similarity added in when clustering inside HLA-allele-positive subsets. For co-occurrence clustering, repertoires with fewer than 30,000 or more than 120,000 public chains were excluded, along with 5 or 6 repertoires with anomalous nucleotide sharing. This immuneACCESS table, as held by TCRdb, lists in-frame sequences with V and J called but not all clones. Of the missing ones, under half trace to an unresolved V gene in checked studies; the others have no known cause. Clone size and the V and J calls come from that table; the DNA yielded D and trimming. The sample table holds fewer than 200,000 clones, of which more than 65% were seen once. Roughly 1.5% of the sample lies in the top ten.

The cohort was made up of 666 healthy bone marrow donors. At the time of sampling, every cohort member was nominally healthy, though immune exposures that went unrecorded were likely present. The donor was CMV seronegative and was included in the group of a few hundred seronegative cohort members. Each donor provided a peripheral blood sample, and peripheral blood mononuclear cells were used for TCR beta sequencing. Genomic DNA extraction from the blood cell samples was performed with the Qiagen DNeasy Blood Extraction Kit. The sample is drawn from a study of cytomegalovirus exposure and HLA in healthy donors (dated by TCRdb to 2015 to 2018). In the study overall: An earlier analysis of roughly 500 of the donors reported approximately 260 Gb of sequence data and around 120 million unique TCR beta sequences obtained from around 180 million T cells. Roughly 290 gigabases of sequencing data and around 88 million unique TCR sequences made up an early release that covered over 550 HLA-typed donors. The genetic ancestry cluster associated with self-reported Caucasian donors included 81% of the roughly 380 genotyped donors. The study aimed to test whether cataloging public T cell receptors could reveal signatures of past pathogen exposure. Using immunosequencing, the study profiled T cell repertoires from approximately 700 subjects and related those repertoires to cytomegalovirus serostatus. Along with the approximately 700-subject first cohort, a separate validation cohort of around 120 different subjects was used. The study combined high-throughput TCR immunosequencing, statistical association of individual TCRs with disease status, and machine learning to predict cytomegalovirus infection status. In a later analysis, previously published TCR beta repertoires from 550 to 700 donors were re-analyzed and high-resolution HLA genotyping was added so that TCR occurrence patterns could be studied. Rather than drawing on any new phenotypic data, the later analysis identified candidate immune exposures from TCR beta sequences and the way those sequences occurred across donors. To decide whether each TCR beta V gene segment behaved as functional or pseudogenic, an earlier analysis of approximately 600 of the donors relied on high-throughput TCR beta sequencing. Donor age, sex, ethnicity and CMV serostatus were compiled together with the repertoire data. A later genetic analysis used genome-wide SNP genotypes for about 60% of the roughly 700 donors, treating that subset as a discovery cohort. Every repertoire in the discovery cohort had been generated on one and the same sequencing platform. Both class I and class II loci were covered by HLA typing, at four-digit resolution. The number of typed donors differed by locus: roughly 620-630 for A, B, C, DRB1 and DQB1; roughly 510 for DQA1; fewer than 610 for DPA1; and about 450 for DPB1. Roughly 5 DR-DQ haplotypes were handled as single units for association and clustering, since linkage in the cohort was strong. On average, approximately 250,000 unique TCR beta nucleotide sequences were sequenced per donor among a few hundred genotyped donors of the cohort, with 15% to 20% of those sequences being non-productive.

On the study overall, not on this receptor specifically: Because counts were too low, approximately 15 rarely observed V segments, including chromosome 9 orphons, were excluded from the earlier analysis of around 640 of the donors. The study gave a list of under 200 TCR beta chains associated with cytomegalovirus. Correlated functional status among segregating V segments might be attributable to linkage disequilibrium, but an unknown experimental factor could not be ruled out. It was suggested by the authors that the approach could potentially be generalized to other disease states and immunological phenotypes. Sequencing depth was assumed to be roughly uniform across donors in the presence/absence analyses, though that assumption may not hold. In a later genetic analysis, a missense DCLRE1C variant was associated with V-gene and J-gene trimming of TCR beta chains, and the association was replicated in an independent cohort. The classifier was reported to diagnose cytomegalovirus status with high specificity and sensitivity in both the original and validation cohorts. In a later analysis, the rate of TCR association differed among HLA loci, with DRB1 alleles having the most associated TCRs and HLA-C alleles having the fewest. Because the 87-base-pair reads could not distinguish some IMGT-functional V segments, including TRBV6-2 and TRBV6-3, those segments were excluded. In a later analysis, most CMV-associated TCR beta chains were found to appear HLA-restricted, with HLA associations seemingly driven largely by CMV exposure. Strong co-occurrence of HLA alleles, especially DR and DQ, made assigning TCR associations to individual alleles difficult. According to a later analysis, parvovirus B19, influenza, CMV and Epstein-Barr virus appeared linked to several top co-occurrence clusters. At a false discovery rate of 0.05, a later analysis linked under 20,000 TCR beta sequences to specific HLA alleles. In a later analysis, HLA-associated TCR beta chains were found to be more clonally expanded and to have lower generation probabilities than equally common non-associated chains. Compared with the 666-donor mean, donors in an Asian-associated ancestry cluster had fewer N-insertions in productive TCRs, according to a later genetic analysis. An earlier analysis of around 500 of the donors showed that most TCR beta V segments appeared in productive rearrangements either about 90% or about 30% of the time, which broadly matched IMGT annotations. A further reported finding was that TCR beta sequences accurately predicted the HLA-A and HLA-B alleles for most subjects in the first cohort. Because HLA typing was missing for some donors at each locus, association tests included only the typed subset. A cluster of highly shared sequence variants was judged likely to represent a technical artifact of the sequencing pipeline. For the cohort, immune exposure information was limited to CMV serostatus. The cohort was sequenced for TCR beta chains only, and without alpha or paired-chain data the features that could be detected were limited. Three of the identified cytomegalovirus-associated TCR beta chains were confirmed in vitro to be specific for cytomegalovirus antigens. Most TCR sequences were seen in very few donors, while some public TCRs were found in many individuals.

This receptor was obtained from a male donor in good health and CMV-seronegative. This chain joins TRBV6-5 to TRBJ2-5, and 10 junctional nucleotides match TRBD1. Sequencing used PBMCs. The DNA sequence is TGTGCCAGCAGTTACCCAACTCGACAGGGGGCAGGGGCCCAGTACTTC. This sequence encodes CASSYPTRQGAGAQYF.